This passage covers 27 T cell receptor beta chains from one sample sequenced in a study of T cells after posttransplantation cyclophosphamide. Treatment was busulfan-fludarabine conditioning, a marrow graft, and cyclophosphamide on days +3 and +4. This table comes from immunoSEQ multiplex PCR, and its TCRdb copy is limited to in-frame clones, with some not included. This table has roughly 4,600 clones, approximately 86% appearing once. The starting material was PBMCs, obtained 86 days after allogeneic stem cell transplant with posttransplant cyclophosphamide. The receptor source for this set is a male patient aged 50 to 60 who received an allogeneic stem cell transplant from an unrelated donor, was CMV-positive, and had acute GVHD only. These T cells may partly come from the graft donor.

The chain links TRBV28 to TRBJ2-1; the D gene is possibly TRBD2 (5 bases). The V and J ends lost 0 bases and 6 bases respectively, with 9 bases between them. Germline lookup yields CDR1 MDHEN and CDR2 SYDVKM. CDR3 length: 14 residues. CDR3 loop: CASSLWDSVNEQFF. The CDR3 DNA sequence: TGTGCCAGCAGTTTATGGGACTCTGTCAATGAGCAGTTCTTC.

The V and J genes are TRBV7-2 and TRBJ2-2, with TRBD2 as a possible D gene (5 bases). The CDR3 has 14 residues. Germline CDR1 SGHTA, CDR2 FQGNSA. V lost 9 bases, J lost 0 bases, and 11 bases lay in between. The CDR3 bases are TGTGCCAGGGAAAAGCGGACGAACACCGGGGAGCTGTTTTTT. Protein: CAREKRTNTGELFF.

V and J are TRBV19 and TRBJ2-7; perhaps TRBD1 as D (7 bases). V was pared by 3 bases and J by 1 base, with 13 bases between. Germline V gene sequence: CDR1 LNHDA, CDR2 SQIVND (reference sequence). There are 15 residues in the CDR3. CDR3 coding DNA: TGTGCCAGTAGTATCGGAGGGGACAGTTCCTACGAGCAGTACTTC. Its protein is CASSIGGDSSYEQYF.

This chain connects TRBV7-6 to TRBJ2-1, with 15 bases fitting TRBD2. The CDR3 length is 15 residues. CDR1 is SGHVS and CDR2 is FNYEAQ in the germline V gene. The V gene end was trimmed by 5 bases and the J gene end by 8 bases; junction bases not matched to a gene: 4. CDR3 in amino acids: CASSRTSGRADEQFF. CDR3 DNA: TGTGCCAGCAGCAGGACTAGCGGGAGGGCCGATGAGCAGTTCTTC.

This clone has only one observation. V gene TRBV30 combines with J gene TRBJ1-1; 11 positions agree with TRBD1. The CDR3 loop spans 13 amino acids. From germline, CDR1 is GTSNPN and CDR2 SVGIG (reference sequence). J was trimmed by 5 bases and V by 3 bases; bases with no gene match: 2. The CDR3 DNA sequence: TGTGCCTGGAGGGGACAGGGGGGGACTGAAGCTTTCTTT. Amino acid sequence: CAWRGQGGTEAFF.

This chain uses TRBV7-9 with TRBJ2-6; D is perhaps TRBD1 (5 bases). Germline values: CDR1 SEHNR, CDR2 FQNEAQ (reference sequence). The CDR3 spans 15 residues. Between the trimmed V and J ends, which lost 5 bases and 4 bases, there was a span of 12 bases. CDR3 in DNA: TGTGCCAGCAGCCCGCAGGGTGGCGGGGCCAACGTCCTGACTTTC. Translation gives CASSPQGGGANVLTF.

The V call is TRBV11-2, the J call TRBJ2-3; TRBD2 matches at 12 bases. Trimming took 5 bases from V and 6 from J; bases not matched to a gene: 9. The CDR3 has 16 amino acids. Germline V gene data show CDR1 as SGHAT and CDR2 as FQNNGV. CDR3 sequence (DNA): TGTGCCAGCAGCGGTAGTCTAGCGGGAGGGGGGGATACGCAGTATTTT. Its protein is CASSGSLAGGGDTQYF.

The chain has TRBV6-5 and TRBJ1-1; D call uncertain. This CDR3 contains 15 residues. Per the germline V gene, CDR1 is MNHEY and CDR2 is SVGAGI. Deletions cut 0 bases from V and 3 bases from J, with 11 bases between. The CDR3 coding sequence is TGTGCCAGCAGTTACTCGATGTCACAGTACACTGAAGCTTTCTTT. Translating gives CASSYSMSQYTEAFF.

The chain employs TRBV18 and TRBJ1-1; possibly TRBD1 for D (5 bases). This CDR3 comprises 13 residues. The ends were cut back, 2 bases at V and 6 bases at J, with 10 bases in the middle. Germline values: CDR1 KGHSH, CDR2 LQKENI. CDR3 in amino acids: CASSPGAGSEAFF. CDR3 in DNA: TGTGCCAGCTCACCAGGGGCAGGGTCTGAAGCTTTCTTT.

V is TRBV15 and J is TRBJ1-2, with 8 bases matching TRBD1. This CDR3 contains 14 residues. V was clipped by 5 bases and J by 2 bases; unmatched bases: 4. The germline V gene has CDR1 LNHNV and CDR2 YYDKDF (reference sequence). The CDR3 sequence is CATSSQGANYGYTF. The CDR3 coding sequence is TGTGCCACCAGCTCTCAGGGGGCGAACTATGGCTACACCTTC.

The V call is TRBV27, the J call TRBJ2-2; 9 bases line up with TRBD1. This CDR3 is built from 16 residues. J gave up 6 bases and V 0 bases, and 5 bases lay outside the gene matches. Per the germline V gene, CDR1 is MNHEY and CDR2 is SMNVEV (reference sequence). Here the CDR3 reads CASSLSRTGVSGELFF. Written as DNA, the CDR3 is TGTGCCAGCAGTTTATCGAGGACAGGGGTTTCCGGGGAGCTGTTTTTT.

The V and J genes are TRBV19 and TRBJ2-2; TRBD2 might be the D (6 bases). The CDR3 runs 16 residues. Trimming pared 1 base from V and 3 bases from J, leaving 12 bases between. Germline V lookup: CDR1 LNHDA, CDR2 SQIVND (reference sequence). In DNA form, the CDR3 reads TGTGCCAGTAGTATAGGGGACGGAGGGGACACCGGGGAGCTGTTTTTT. As protein: CASSIGDGGDTGELFF. The full variable domain, in which reference TRBV19 and TRBJ2-2 provide the parts outside the CDR3, is DGGITQSPKYLFRKEGQNVTLSCEQNLNHDAMYWYRQDPGQGLRLIYYSQIVNDFQKGDIAEGYSVSREKKESFPLTVTSAQKNPTAFYLCASSIGDGGDTGELFFGEGSRLTVL.

In this sample, this clone turned up once. The chain joins TRBV4-1 to TRBJ1-1; the D gene is possibly TRBD1 (6 bases). The CDR3 consists of 14 residues. The V gene's germline CDR1 is MGHRA and CDR2 YSYEKL. Trimming took off 5 bases at V and 5 bases at J, with 15 bases between the two ends. The CDR3 protein is CASSLQGPGTEAFF. The DNA for the CDR3 is TGCGCCAGCAGCTTGCAGGGGCCCGGGACTGAAGCTTTCTTT.

Judged by abundance, this clone is large. The chain couples TRBV19 to TRBJ1-2; 7 positions match TRBD1. V dropped 3 bases and J dropped 4; count of bases not matched to a gene: 5. Germline loops: CDR1 LNHDA, CDR2 SQIVND (reference sequence). The CDR3 is made up of 14 amino acids. The CDR3 DNA sequence: TGTGCCAGTAGTATCTTCTACAGGGGCTATGGCTACACCTTC. Protein: CASSIFYRGYGYTF.

The chain links TRBV30 to TRBJ1-2; D is perhaps TRBD1 (5 bases). The CDR3 length is 14 residues. V gave up 6 bases and J gave up 6 bases, with 20 bases separating them. CDR1 is GTSNPN, CDR2 SVGIG, per germline (reference sequence). Here the CDR3 reads CACFSMQGGNGYTF. The CDR3 region has the DNA TGTGCCTGTTTTAGCATGCAGGGAGGAAATGGCTACACCTTC.

This chain links TRBV18 with TRBJ2-2, with D possibly being TRBD1 (6 bases). This CDR3 has 14 amino acids. Deletions cut 2 bases from V and 4 bases from J, with 8 bases between. CDR1 is KGHSH and CDR2 is LQKENI in the germline V gene. This chain's CDR3 is CASSPDRTTGELFF. CDR3 sequence (DNA): TGTGCCAGCTCACCAGACAGGACCACCGGGGAGCTGTTTTTT.

The CDR3: CASSKQGAKGANVLTF. The CDR3, as DNA: TGTGCCAGTAGTAAACAGGGGGCGAAAGGGGCCAACGTCCTGACTTTC. The rearrangement links TRBV19 to TRBJ2-6, with 9 bases lining up with TRBD1. CDR1 and CDR2 from the germline V gene are LNHDA and SQIVND (reference sequence). This CDR3 comprises 16 residues. Trimming cost V 4 bases and J 4 bases; bases outside gene matches: 5.

This clone has more than one count but fewer than ten. A much larger clone is a single base away; this may be a read error. Other DNA sequences in this sample translate to the same CDR3. The chain combines TRBV7-9 with TRBJ2-7, with 8 bases matching TRBD1. The germline gives CDR1 SEHNR, CDR2 FQNEAQ (reference sequence). The length of the CDR3 is 15 residues. The CDR3 spells CASSLDGTGHNEQYF. Written as DNA, the CDR3 is TGTGCAAGCAGCTTAGACGGGACAGGCCATAACGAGCAGTACTTC. The whole variable domain, remainder taken from reference TRBV7-9 and TRBJ2-7, is DTGVSQNPRHKITKRGQNVTFRCDPISEHNRLYWYRQTLGQGPEFLTYFQNEAQLEKSRLLSDRFSAERPKGSFSTLEIQRTEQGDSAMYLCASSLDGTGHNEQYFGPGTRLTVT.

This clone was seen once. The genes are TRBV7-9 and TRBJ1-1, with 9 bases that match TRBD1. The CDR3 extends over 15 amino acids. Germline lookup yields CDR1 SEHNR and CDR2 FQNEAQ (reference sequence). V gave up 5 bases and J gave up 4 bases; unmatched junction bases: 8. In DNA, the CDR3 is TGTGCCAGCAGCCCAAACAGGGGGCTGACCACTGAAGCTTTCTTT. Protein product: CASSPNRGLTTEAFF.

The gene calls are TRBV25-1 and TRBJ1-4, with TRBD1 matching over 7 bases. Germline loops: CDR1 MGHDK, CDR2 SYGVNS. V was pared by 8 bases and J by 7 bases, with 13 bases of the junction left unmatched. CDR3 length: 15 amino acids. CDR3 in DNA: TGTGCCAGCGCCCCAAGTAGACAGGGTGTTGAAAAACTGTTTTTT. Residues: CASAPSRQGVEKLFF.

The V call is TRBV19, the J call TRBJ1-4; D is ambiguous. This CDR3 has 14 residues. In germline, CDR1 is LNHDA, CDR2 SQIVND (reference sequence). Trimming cost V 9 bases and J 2 bases, with 13 bases left between them. CDR3 protein: CASKRKRTNEKLFF. Here the CDR3 DNA reads TGTGCCAGCAAGCGGAAAAGGACTAATGAAAAACTGTTTTTT.

The J gene is TRBJ1-3, the V gene TRBV2, with 7 positions matching TRBD1. Per germline, CDR1 SNHLY and CDR2 FYNNEI. J was trimmed by 2 bases and V by 7 bases; bases with no gene match: 14. The CDR3 loop spans 17 amino acids. For the CDR3, the DNA is TGTGCCAGCACCAAGACAGGGAGTGAGTTTGCTGGAAACACCATATATTTT. Translation: CASTKTGSEFAGNTIYF.

The sample holds a few counts of this clone. The rearrangement links TRBV19 to TRBJ2-1; D remains ambiguous. This CDR3 spans 13 amino acids. The V gene's germline CDR1 is LNHDA and CDR2 SQIVND (reference sequence). Deletions cut 5 bases from V and 4 bases from J, with 9 bases between. The CDR3 sequence: CASSSRWYNEQFF. The CDR3 region has the DNA TGTGCCAGTAGTTCTAGATGGTACAATGAGCAGTTCTTC.

The CDR3 coding sequence is TGTGCCAGCAGCTTAGGGCTAGCGGGGGCAGGTACGCAGTATTTT. This codes for CASSLGLAGAGTQYF. This chain connects TRBV7-2 to TRBJ2-3; TRBD2 agrees at 10 bases. CDR1 and CDR2 (germline): SGHTA, FQGNSA. There are 15 residues in the CDR3. V dropped 1 base and J dropped 8; count of bases not matched to a gene: 6.

The chain carries TRBV18 and TRBJ1-4; possible D gene TRBD1, 6 bases. Per germline, CDR1 KGHSH and CDR2 LQKENI. The CDR3 is 14 amino acids. V was trimmed by 2 bases and J by 4 bases, leaving 8 bases between them. CDR3 sequence (DNA): TGTGCCAGCTCACCAACAGGGCTTAATGAAAAACTGTTTTTT. As protein: CASSPTGLNEKLFF.

This clone is termed large. This sequence joins TRBV18 and TRBJ1-1, with 7 bases aligning to TRBD1. The CDR3 spans 14 residues. CDR1 and CDR2 (germline): KGHSH, LQKENI. With V trimmed by 4 bases and J by 7 bases, 9 bases remained unmatched. DNA of the CDR3: TGTGCCAGCTCACTCGGACGGGGACAGAATGAAGCTTTCTTT. The encoded protein is CASSLGRGQNEAFF.

DNA for the CDR3: TGCGCCAGCAGCTTGCGGGGGGGCGCGGAAGAAAAACTGTTTTTT. Protein: CASSLRGGAEEKLFF. This sequence joins TRBV5-1 and TRBJ1-4; weak D call: TRBD1 (6 bases). Germline loops: CDR1 SGHRS, CDR2 YFSETQ. V lost 1 base and J 8 bases, leaving 15 bases between the germline ends. The CDR3 has 15 residues.